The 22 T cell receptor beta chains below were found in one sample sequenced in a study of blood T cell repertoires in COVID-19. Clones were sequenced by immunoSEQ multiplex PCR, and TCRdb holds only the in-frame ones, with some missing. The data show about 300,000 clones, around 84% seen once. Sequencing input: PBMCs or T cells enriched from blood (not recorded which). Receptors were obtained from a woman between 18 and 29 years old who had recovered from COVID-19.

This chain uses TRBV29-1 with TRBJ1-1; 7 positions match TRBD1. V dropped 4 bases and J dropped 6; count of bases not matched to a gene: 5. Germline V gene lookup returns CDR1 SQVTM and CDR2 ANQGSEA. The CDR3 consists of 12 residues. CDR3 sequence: CSVVQGRSEAFF. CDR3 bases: TGCAGCGTTGTACAGGGGAGGTCTGAAGCTTTCTTT.

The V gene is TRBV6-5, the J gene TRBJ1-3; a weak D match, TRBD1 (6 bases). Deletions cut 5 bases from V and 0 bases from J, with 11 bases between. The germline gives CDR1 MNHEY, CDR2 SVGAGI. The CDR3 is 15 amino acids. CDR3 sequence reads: CASSRGQLSGNTIYF. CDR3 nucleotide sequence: TGTGCCAGCAGTCGAGGACAGCTCTCTGGAAACACCATATATTTT.

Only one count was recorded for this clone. The CDR3 nucleotides are TGTGCCACCAGCAGTGACTCCTTCAGCTCCTACGAGCAGTACTTC. Amino acid sequence: CATSSDSFSSYEQYF. The chain combines TRBV15 with TRBJ2-7; D gene uncertain. The CDR3 consists of 15 residues. V lost 3 bases and J 0 bases, leaving 12 bases between the germline ends. Per the germline V gene, CDR1 is LNHNV and CDR2 is YYDKDF (reference sequence).

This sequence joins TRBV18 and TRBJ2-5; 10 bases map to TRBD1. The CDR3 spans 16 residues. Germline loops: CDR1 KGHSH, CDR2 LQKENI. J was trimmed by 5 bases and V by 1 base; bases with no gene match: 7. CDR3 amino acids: CASSPRSPGQGETQYF. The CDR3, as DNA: TGTGCCAGCTCACCACGATCCCCGGGACAGGGGGAGACCCAGTACTTC.

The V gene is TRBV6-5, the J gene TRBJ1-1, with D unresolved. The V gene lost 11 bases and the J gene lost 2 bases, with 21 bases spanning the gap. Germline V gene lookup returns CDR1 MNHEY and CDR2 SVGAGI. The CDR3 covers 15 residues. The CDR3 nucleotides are TGTGCCCTACGGGAGGGCCCTTTTGGAAACACTGAAGCTTTCTTT. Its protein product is CALREGPFGNTEAFF.

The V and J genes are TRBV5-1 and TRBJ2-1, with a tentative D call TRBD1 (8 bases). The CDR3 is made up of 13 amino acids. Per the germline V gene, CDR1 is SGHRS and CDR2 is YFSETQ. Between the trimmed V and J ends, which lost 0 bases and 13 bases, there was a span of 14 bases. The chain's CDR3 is CASSLGQGREQFF. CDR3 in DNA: TGCGCCAGCAGCTTGGGACAGGGGAGGGAACAGTTCTTC. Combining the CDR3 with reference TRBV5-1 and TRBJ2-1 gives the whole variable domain KAGVTQTPRYLIKTRGQQVTLSCSPISGHRSVSWYQQTPGQGLQFLFEYFSETQRNKGNFPGRFSGRQFSNSRSEMNVSTLELGDSALYLCASSLGQGREQFFGPGTRLTVL.

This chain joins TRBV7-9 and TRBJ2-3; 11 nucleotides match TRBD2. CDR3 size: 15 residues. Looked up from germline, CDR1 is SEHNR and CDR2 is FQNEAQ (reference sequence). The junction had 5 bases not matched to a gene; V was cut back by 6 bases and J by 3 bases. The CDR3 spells CASSSGLAGTDTQYF. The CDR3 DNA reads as TGTGCCAGCAGTAGTGGACTAGCGGGTACAGATACGCAGTATTTT.

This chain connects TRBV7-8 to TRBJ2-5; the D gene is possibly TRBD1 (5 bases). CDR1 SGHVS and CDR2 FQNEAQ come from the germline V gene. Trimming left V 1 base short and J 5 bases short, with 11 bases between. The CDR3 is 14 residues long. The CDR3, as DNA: TGTGCCAGCAGCTTAGACAGGAATGGGGAGACCCAGTACTTC. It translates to CASSLDRNGETQYF.

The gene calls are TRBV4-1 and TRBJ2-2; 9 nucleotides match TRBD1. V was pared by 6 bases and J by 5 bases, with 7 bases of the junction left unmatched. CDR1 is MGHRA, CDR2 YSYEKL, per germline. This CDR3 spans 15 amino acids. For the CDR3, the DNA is TGCGCCAGCAGGACTCCTGGGACAGGGACCGGGGAGCTGTTTTTT. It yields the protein CASRTPGTGTGELFF.

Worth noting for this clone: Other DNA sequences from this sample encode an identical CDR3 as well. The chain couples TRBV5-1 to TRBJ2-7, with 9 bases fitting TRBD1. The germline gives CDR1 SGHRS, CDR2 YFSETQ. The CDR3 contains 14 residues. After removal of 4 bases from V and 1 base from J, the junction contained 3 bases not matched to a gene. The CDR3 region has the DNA TGCGCCAGCAGCCAGGACAGGGGATCCTACGAGCAGTACTTC. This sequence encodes CASSQDRGSYEQYF.

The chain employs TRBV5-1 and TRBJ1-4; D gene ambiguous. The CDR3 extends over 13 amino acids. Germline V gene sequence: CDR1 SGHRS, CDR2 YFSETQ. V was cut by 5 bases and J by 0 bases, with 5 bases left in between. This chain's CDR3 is CASSTATNEKLFF. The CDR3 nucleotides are TGCGCCAGCAGTACAGCAACTAATGAAAAACTGTTTTTT.

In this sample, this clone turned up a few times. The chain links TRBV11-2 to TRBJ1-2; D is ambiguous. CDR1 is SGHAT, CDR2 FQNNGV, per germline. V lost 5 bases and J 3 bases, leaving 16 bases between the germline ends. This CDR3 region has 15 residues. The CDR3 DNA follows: TGTGCCAGCAGCCCGCGCGGGCAGCTGGACTATGGCTACACCTTC. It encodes CASSPRGQLDYGYTF.

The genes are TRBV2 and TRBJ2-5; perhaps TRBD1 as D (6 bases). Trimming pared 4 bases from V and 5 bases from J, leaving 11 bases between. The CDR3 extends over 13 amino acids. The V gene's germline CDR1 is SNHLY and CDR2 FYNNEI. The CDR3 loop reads CASSGTGTETQYF. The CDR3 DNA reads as TGTGCCAGCAGTGGTACAGGGACGGAGACCCAGTACTTC.

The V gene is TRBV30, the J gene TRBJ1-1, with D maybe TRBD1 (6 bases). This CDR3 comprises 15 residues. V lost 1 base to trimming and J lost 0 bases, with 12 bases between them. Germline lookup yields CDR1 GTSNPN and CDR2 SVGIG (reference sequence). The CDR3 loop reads CAWSEGDGLNTEAFF. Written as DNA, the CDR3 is TGTGCCTGGAGTGAGGGGGACGGTTTGAACACTGAAGCTTTCTTT.

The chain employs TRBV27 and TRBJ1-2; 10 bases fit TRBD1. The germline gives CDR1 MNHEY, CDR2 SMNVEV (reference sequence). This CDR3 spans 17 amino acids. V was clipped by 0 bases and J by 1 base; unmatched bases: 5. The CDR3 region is CASSLSWTGGNNYGYTF. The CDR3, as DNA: TGTGCCAGCAGTTTATCATGGACAGGGGGGAATAACTATGGCTACACCTTC.

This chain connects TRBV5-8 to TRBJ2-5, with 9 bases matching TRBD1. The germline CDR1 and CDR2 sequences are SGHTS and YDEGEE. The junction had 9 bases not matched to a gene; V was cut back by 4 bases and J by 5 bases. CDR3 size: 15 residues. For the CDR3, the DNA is TGTGCCAGCAGCACCCGACAGGGGGGTCGGGAGACCCAGTACTTC. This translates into CASSTRQGGRETQYF.

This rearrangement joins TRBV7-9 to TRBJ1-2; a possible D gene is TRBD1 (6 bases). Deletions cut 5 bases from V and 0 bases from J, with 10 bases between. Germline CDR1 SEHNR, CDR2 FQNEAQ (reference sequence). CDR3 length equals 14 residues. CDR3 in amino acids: CASSIGQSNYGYTF. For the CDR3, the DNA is TGTGCCAGCAGCATAGGACAGTCTAACTATGGCTACACCTTC.

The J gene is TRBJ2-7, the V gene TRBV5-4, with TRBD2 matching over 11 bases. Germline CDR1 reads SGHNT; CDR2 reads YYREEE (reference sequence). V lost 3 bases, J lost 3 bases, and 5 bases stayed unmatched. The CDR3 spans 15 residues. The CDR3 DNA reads TGTGCCAGCAGCTCCATAGCGGGAGGGATCTACGAGCAGTACTTC. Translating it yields CASSSIAGGIYEQYF.

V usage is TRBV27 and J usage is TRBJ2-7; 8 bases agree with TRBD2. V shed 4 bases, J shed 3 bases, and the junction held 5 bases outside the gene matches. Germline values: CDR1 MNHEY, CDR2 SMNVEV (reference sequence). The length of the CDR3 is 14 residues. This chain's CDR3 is CASSSGLDYYEQYF. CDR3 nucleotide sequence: TGTGCCAGCAGTTCGGGACTAGACTACTACGAGCAGTACTTC.

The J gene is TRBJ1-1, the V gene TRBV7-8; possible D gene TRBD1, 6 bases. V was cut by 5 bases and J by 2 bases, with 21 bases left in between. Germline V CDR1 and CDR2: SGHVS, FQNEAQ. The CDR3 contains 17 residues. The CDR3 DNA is TGTGCCAGCAGCCCCAAAGGTAGGTGGGGGCTTAACACTGAAGCTTTCTTT. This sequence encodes CASSPKGRWGLNTEAFF.

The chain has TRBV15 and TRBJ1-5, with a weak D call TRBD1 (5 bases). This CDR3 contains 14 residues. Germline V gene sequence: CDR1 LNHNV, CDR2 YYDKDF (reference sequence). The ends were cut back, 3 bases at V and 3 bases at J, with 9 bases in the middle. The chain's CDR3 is CATSSDSPNQPQHF. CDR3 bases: TGTGCCACCAGCAGTGACAGCCCCAATCAGCCCCAGCATTTT.

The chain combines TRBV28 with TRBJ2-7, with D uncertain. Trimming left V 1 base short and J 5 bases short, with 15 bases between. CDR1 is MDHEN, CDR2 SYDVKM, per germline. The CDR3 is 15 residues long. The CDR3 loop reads CASSLSTPARNEQYF. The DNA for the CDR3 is TGTGCCAGCAGTTTATCGACTCCGGCGAGAAACGAGCAGTACTTC.